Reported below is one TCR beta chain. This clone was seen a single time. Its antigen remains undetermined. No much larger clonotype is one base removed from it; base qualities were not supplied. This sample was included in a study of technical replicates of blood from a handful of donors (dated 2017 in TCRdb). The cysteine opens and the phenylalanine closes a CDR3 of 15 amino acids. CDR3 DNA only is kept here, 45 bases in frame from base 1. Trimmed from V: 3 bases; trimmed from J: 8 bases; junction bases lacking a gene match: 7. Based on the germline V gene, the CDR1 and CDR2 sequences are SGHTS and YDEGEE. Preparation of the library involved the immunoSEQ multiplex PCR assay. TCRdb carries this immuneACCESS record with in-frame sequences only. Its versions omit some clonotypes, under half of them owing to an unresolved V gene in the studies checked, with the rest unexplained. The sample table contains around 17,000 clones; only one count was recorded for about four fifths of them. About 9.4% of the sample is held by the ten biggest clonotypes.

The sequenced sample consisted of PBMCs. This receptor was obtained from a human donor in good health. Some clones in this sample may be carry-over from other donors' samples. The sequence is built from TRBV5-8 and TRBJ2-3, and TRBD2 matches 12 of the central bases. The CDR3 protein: CASSSKTSGSVTQYF. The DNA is TGTGCCAGCAGCTCTAAGACTAGCGGGAGCGTTACGCAGTATTTT.